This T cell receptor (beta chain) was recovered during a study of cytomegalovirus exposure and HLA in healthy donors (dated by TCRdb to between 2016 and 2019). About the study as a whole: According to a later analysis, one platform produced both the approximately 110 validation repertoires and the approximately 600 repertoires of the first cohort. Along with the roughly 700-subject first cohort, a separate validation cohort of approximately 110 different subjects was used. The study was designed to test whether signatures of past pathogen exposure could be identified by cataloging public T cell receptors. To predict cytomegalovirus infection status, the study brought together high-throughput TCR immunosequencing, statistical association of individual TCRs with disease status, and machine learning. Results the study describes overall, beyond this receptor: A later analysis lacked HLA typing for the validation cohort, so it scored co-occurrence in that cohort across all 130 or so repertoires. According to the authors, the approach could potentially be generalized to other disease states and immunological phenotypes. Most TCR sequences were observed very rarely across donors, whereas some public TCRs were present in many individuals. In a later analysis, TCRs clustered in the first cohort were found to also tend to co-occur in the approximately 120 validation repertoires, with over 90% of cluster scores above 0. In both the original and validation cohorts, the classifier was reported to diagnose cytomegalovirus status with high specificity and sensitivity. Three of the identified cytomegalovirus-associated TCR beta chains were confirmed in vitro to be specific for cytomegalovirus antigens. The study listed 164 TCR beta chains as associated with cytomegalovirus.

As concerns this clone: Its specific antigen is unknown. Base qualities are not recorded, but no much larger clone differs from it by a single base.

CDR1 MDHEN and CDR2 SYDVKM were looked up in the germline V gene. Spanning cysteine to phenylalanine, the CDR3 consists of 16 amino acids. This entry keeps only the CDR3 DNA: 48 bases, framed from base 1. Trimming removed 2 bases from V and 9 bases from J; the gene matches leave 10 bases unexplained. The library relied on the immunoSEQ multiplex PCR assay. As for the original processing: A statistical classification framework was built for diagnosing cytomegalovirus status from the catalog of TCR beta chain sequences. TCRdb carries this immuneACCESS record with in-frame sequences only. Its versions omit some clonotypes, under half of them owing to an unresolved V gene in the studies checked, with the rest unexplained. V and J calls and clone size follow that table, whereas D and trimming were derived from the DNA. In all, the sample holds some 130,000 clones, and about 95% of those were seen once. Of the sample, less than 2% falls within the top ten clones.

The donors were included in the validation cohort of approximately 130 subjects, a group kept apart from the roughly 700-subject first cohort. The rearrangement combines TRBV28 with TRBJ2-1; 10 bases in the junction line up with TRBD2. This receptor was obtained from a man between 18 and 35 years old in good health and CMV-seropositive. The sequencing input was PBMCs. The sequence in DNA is TGTGCCAGCAGTTTAGGGTCTAGCGGGAGACTTACTGAGCAGTTCTTC. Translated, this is CASSLGSSGRLTEQFF.